The count of the clone carrying this TCR beta chain is one. Here immunoSEQ multiplex PCR was the method, and the copy in TCRdb shows in-frame clones only, minus some. The table lists about 100,000 clones, approximately 89% of them singletons. These data come from a study of blood T cell repertoires in COVID-19. Sequencing was carried out using peripheral blood. The TCR was taken from a man aged 45 to 65 with active COVID-19.

CDR3 region: CATRASGANTGELFF. The CDR3 coding sequence is TGTGCCACCAGAGCTAGCGGGGCAAACACCGGGGAGCTGTTTTTT. This chain links TRBV24-1 with TRBJ2-2; 9 nucleotides line up with TRBD2. Germline V gives CDR1 KGHDR, CDR2 SFDVKD. V trimming: 7 bases; J trimming: 2 bases; junction bases outside the gene matches: 4. The CDR3 runs to 15 residues.